Sequencing of this T cell receptor beta chain was carried out in a study of response to subunit inactivated influenza vaccine (dated by TCRdb to the late 2010s). Notes on the research overall: The study used deep quantitative T cell receptor repertoire profiling to track responses to a trivalent subunit inactivated influenza vaccine.

This clonotype was picked up a small number of times. This clone's antigen is unknown. No much larger clone is present one base from it, and per-base qualities are unavailable. Overall study results and their limits: The authors suggested that each seasonal influenza vaccination may recruit only a limited number of new T cells.

Libraries came from RT-PCR. Sequencing was carried out with an Illumina HiSeq 2500. TCRdb reworked the public reads: Q25 trimming with fastp, MiXCR clone assembly, productive beta chains retained. Identical CDR3 proteins give one entry, which carries the most common genes and DNA. This sample is represented by more than 700,000 distinct CDR3 sequences; about 20% of them were singletons. The leading ten clones occupy roughly 10% of the sample. CDR1 SGHAT and CDR2 FQNNGV were looked up in the germline V gene. A distance of 10 bases separates the germline ends of V and J, which lose 5 bases and 0 bases respectively. Reading from cysteine to phenylalanine, the CDR3 counts 15 amino acids. The only DNA kept is the CDR3, 45 bases in frame from the first base.

This TCR came from a man in his forties or fifties who received an inactivated influenza vaccine. Donor details come from another sample of the same person, matched by shared clones. The material sequenced was PBMCs from blood, taken 4 to 6 days after vaccination. In this chain, TRBV11-2 is recombined with TRBJ2-2; the D region possibly corresponds to TRBD1 (5 bases align). The CDR3 reads CASSTGFSNTGELFF. The sequence in DNA is TGTGCCAGCAGCACAGGCTTTTCGAACACCGGGGAGCTGTTTTTT.